The clone carrying this T cell receptor beta chain showed up just once. Its antigen is unknown. V lost 6 bases, J lost 4 bases, and 16 bases lay in between. The CDR3 sequence is 15 residues long. The entry originates in a study of CD8 T cells in Susac syndrome. Whole-study results and caveats: The study identified about seventeen and five Susac-specific public clones in total CD8+ and CD8+ TEMRA repertoires.

With random hexamers, roughly 0.5 to 1 ug RNA was reverse transcribed. The authors amplified TCR beta CDR3 across 54 Vbeta and 13 Jbeta using immunoSEQ multiplex PCR. A single record per CDR3 protein comes from TCRdb applying MiXCR to the immunoSEQ multiplex PCR reads. The sample shows around 150,000 distinct CDR3 sequences, around 95% of them seen only once. Input material: CD8+ T cells from PBMCs. The chain carries TRBV12-3 or TRBV12-4 and TRBJ2-1; D uncertain. This sequence was found in a human donor with Susac syndrome. Here the CDR3 DNA reads TGTGCCAGCAGCTCCCATCAGCCTGGGTACAATGAGCAGTTCTTC. Translating gives CASSSHQPGYNEQFF.